This T cell receptor (beta chain) derives from a study of blood T cell repertoires in COVID-19. As for the study in general: Acute and convalescent COVID-19 specimens originated in the United States, Italy and Spain. T cells, B-cell-depleted T cells, or PBMCs provided the cDNA or gDNA that served as material.

Unmatched junction bases numbered 6, after V lost 7 bases and J lost 1 base. This CDR3 is 16 amino acids long. Germline V gene data show CDR1 as LNHDA and CDR2 as SQIVND (reference sequence). Participants were placed into cohorts based on the clinical history they reported. Sequencing used immunoSEQ multiplex PCR; TCRdb keeps in-frame clones, though not all of them. Of a few hundred thousand clones listed, about 90% are singletons. The rearrangement joins TRBV19 to TRBJ2-3, with 12 bases fitting TRBD2. Source material: PBMCs or T cells enriched from blood (not recorded which). This TCR was recovered from a woman aged 25 to 39 who had recovered from COVID-19. The CDR3 loop reads CASTTSGGPGTDTQYF. The CDR3 bases are TGTGCCAGTACCACTAGCGGGGGGCCCGGCACAGATACGCAGTATTTT.